The present TCR beta chain was sequenced within a study of blood T cell repertoires in COVID-19. Trimming removed 4 bases at V and 5 bases at J, with 19 bases between. Per the germline V gene, CDR1 is SGHRS and CDR2 is YFSETQ. CDR3 length: 17 amino acids. Sequencing was performed with immunoSEQ multiplex PCR; in TCRdb, only in-frame clones are kept and a portion is missing. The table records over 400,000 clones, just over 85% of them present only once. The chain employs TRBV5-1 and TRBJ1-6; TRBD1 is a possible D gene (6 bases). Sequences were obtained from peripheral blood. The TCR originated in a woman aged 25 to 39 with active or convalescent COVID-19. This CDR3 reads CASSRLLGGLDNSPLHF. Here the CDR3 DNA reads TGCGCCAGCAGCCGACTTCTCGGGGGGCTAGATAATTCACCCCTCCACTTT.